This T cell receptor (beta chain) was recovered during a study of blood T cell repertoires in COVID-19. For the study at large: In each case, the material was cDNA or gDNA derived from T cells, B-cell-depleted T cells, or PBMCs.

V lost 2 bases, J lost 2 bases, and 10 bases lay in between. Germline assignment: CDR1 SGHRS and CDR2 YFSETQ. This CDR3 region has 15 residues. In the original processing: It was from reference gene primer amplification that nucleated cell counts were estimated. Measured with immunoSEQ multiplex PCR; TCRdb has only the in-frame clones, and not every one. From that table come the V and J calls and clone size; the DNA was used to work out D and trimming. The sample contains 130,000 to 150,000 clones, more than 60% of which appear only once. The rearrangement joins TRBV5-1 to TRBJ2-2; TRBD1 might be the D (6 bases). Sequences were obtained from peripheral blood. The source of this sequence is a man at least 80 years old with acute or convalescent COVID-19. In DNA, the CDR3 is TGCGCCAGCAGCTTCGGCAGGGGCAACACCGGGGAGCTGTTTTTT. Translated, it gives CASSFGRGNTGELFF.